This TCR beta chain originates from a study of blood T cells in healthy people across ages. The CDR3 sequence is 15 residues long. V was pared by 5 bases and J by 7 bases, with 13 bases of the junction left unmatched. A second PCR, run for about 6 to 11 cycles, used a sample-barcoded 5' primer plus a J-beta primer mix. TCRdb itself ran the 5' RACE reads through MiXCR, one entry per CDR3 protein. The sample yields around 1,900,000 distinct CDR3 sequences, about two fifths seen once. This clonotype appeared a few times. This receptor was identified in a human donor in good health. Sample: blood. The chain combines TRBV12-3 or TRBV12-4 with TRBJ2-5; the match to TRBD1 covers 7 bases. The CDR3 DNA sequence: TGTGCCAGCAGTACCAACAGGGGTCCATGGGGGACCCAGTACTTC. Its translation: CASSTNRGPWGTQYF.